A selection of T cell receptor beta chains follows, all from one sample in a study of regulatory T cells in long-lasting Graves disease. Each CDR3 protein is one row after TCRdb ran MiXCR on the multiplex PCR reads. This sample has a few hundred thousand distinct CDR3 sequences, with roughly 15% found just once. The same data also went into a second study, on T cells in Graves' hyperthyroidism and ophthalmopathy.

The sequenced sample was peripheral blood mononuclear cells (PBMCs), obtained at new diagnosis, from a patient treated with antithyroid drugs. These receptors originate from a young woman with Graves disease. CDR3s include the opening cysteine and the closing phenylalanine or tryptophan. The order of the fields is J gene, V gene, clone size, D gene, CDR3 protein, CDR3 DNA. D genes are given only for firm matches. For some rows the clone size is stated as once, few or many, or as a class when expanded; others skip it.

TRBJ2-3,TRBV30,many,TRBD1,CAWSTLGGTGSDTQYF,TGTGCCTGGAGTACATTGGGCGGGACAGGGTCAGATACGCAGTATTTT
TRBJ2-3,TRBV20-1,.,.,CSARAWSTDTQYF,TGCAGTGCTAGAGCTTGGTCCACAGATACGCAGTATTTT
TRBJ2-1,TRBV5-1,many,.,CASSQYKSSYNEQFF,TGCGCCAGCAGCCAATACAAGAGCTCCTACAATGAGCAGTTCTTC
TRBJ2-1,TRBV18,.,TRBD2,CASSRRGGNEQFF,TGTGCCAGCTCACGGCGCGGGGGCAATGAGCAGTTCTTC
TRBJ2-2,TRBV11-3,.,TRBD1,CASSSRTGVTGELFF,TGTGCCAGCAGCTCAAGGACAGGAGTCACCGGGGAGCTGTTTTTT
TRBJ2-7,TRBV27,many,TRBD1,CASSLSWTGGYEQYF,TGTGCCAGCAGTTTATCGTGGACAGGGGGGTACGAGCAGTACTTC
TRBJ1-1,TRBV18,many,TRBD1,CASSQRQGNTEAFF,TGTGCCAGCTCCCAAAGACAGGGAAACACTGAAGCTTTCTTT
TRBJ1-2,TRBV5-1,.,.,CASSDRGDGGYTF,TGCGCCAGCTCCGATAGGGGAGATGGTGGCTACACCTTC
TRBJ2-4,TRBV12-3/TRBV12-4,many,TRBD2,CASSFDGGVYF,TGTGCCAGCAGTTTTGACGGGGGGGTATACTTC
TRBJ1-2,TRBV5-1,.,.,CASSFGHGYTF,TGCGCCAGCAGCTTCGGGCATGGCTACACCTTC
TRBJ2-3,TRBV3-1,few,.,CASSQDPRADTQYF,TGTGCCAGCAGCCAAGACCCGAGGGCAGATACGCAGTATTTT
TRBJ2-7,TRBV11-1,.,TRBD2,CASSFGAGIYEQYF,TGTGCCAGCAGCTTTGGAGCGGGGATCTACGAGCAGTACTTC
TRBJ2-6,TRBV5-8,.,.,CASSLGGDGANVLTF,TGTGCCAGCAGCTTGGGTGGGGATGGGGCCAACGTCCTGACTTTC
TRBJ2-7,TRBV7-2,.,.,CASSLVATETLEQYF,TGTGCCAGCAGCTTAGTGGCGACGGAGACTTTGGAGCAGTACTTC
TRBJ2-5,TRBV30,.,TRBD1,CAFLTGTGGTQYF,TGTGCCTTCCTAACCGGGACAGGGGGGACCCAGTACTTC
TRBJ2-3,TRBV6-2/TRBV6-3,few,TRBD2,CASSHTSGPSTDTQYF,TGTGCCAGCAGTCACACTAGCGGGCCTAGCACAGATACGCAGTATTTT
TRBJ2-6,TRBV11-3,few,.,CASSEFWASGANVLTF,TGTGCCAGCAGTGAATTTTGGGCCTCTGGGGCCAACGTCCTGACTTTC
TRBJ2-5,TRBV29-1,few,.,CSVDWGVETQYF,TGCAGCGTTGATTGGGGGGTAGAGACCCAGTACTTC
TRBJ2-5,TRBV13,many,.,CASSFTVAGKETQYF,TGTGCCAGCAGCTTTACGGTGGCAGGTAAAGAGACCCAGTACTTC
TRBJ2-1,TRBV11-3,many,TRBD2,CASSPSGGNEQFF,TGTGCCAGCAGCCCCAGCGGGGGGAATGAGCAGTTCTTC
TRBJ1-5,TRBV28,many,.,CASSFGGRYSNQPQHF,TGTGCCAGCAGTTTTGGGGGACGATATAGCAATCAGCCCCAGCATTTT
TRBJ1-1,TRBV6-2/TRBV6-3,once,.,CASREWDAEAFF,TGTGCCAGCAGAGAGTGGGACGCTGAAGCTTTCTTT
TRBJ2-2,TRBV7-9,few,TRBD1,CASTRQGPTGELFF,TGTGCCAGCACCCGACAGGGGCCCACCGGGGAGCTGTTTTTT
TRBJ2-7,TRBV20-1,many,.,CSARRGGAYEQYF,TGCAGTGCTAGACGTGGGGGAGCCTACGAGCAGTACTTC
TRBJ2-1,TRBV28,many,TRBD1,CASSQDRALDNEQFF,TGTGCCAGCAGTCAGGACAGGGCCCTGGACAATGAGCAGTTCTTC
TRBJ1-1,TRBV12-3/TRBV12-4,many,.,CASSLSADRAFF,TGTGCCAGCAGTTTAAGTGCAGACAGGGCTTTCTTT
TRBJ1-1,TRBV6-5,few,.,CASSYELGEAFF,TGTGCCAGTAGTTACGAGCTGGGAGAAGCTTTCTTT
TRBJ1-2,TRBV3-1,.,.,CASERPGGDGYTF,TGTGCCAGCGAAAGGCCTGGGGGTGATGGCTACACCTTC
TRBJ2-3,TRBV6-5,many,TRBD2,CASSYGASGRDTQYF,TGTGCCAGCAGTTATGGGGCTAGCGGACGGGATACGCAGTATTTT
TRBJ2-4,TRBV5-1,.,TRBD2,CASSSTSGSNIQYF,TGCGCCAGCAGCTCCACTAGCGGGAGTAACATTCAGTACTTC
TRBJ2-7,TRBV6-5,.,.,CASSYSDRDSAYEQYF,TGTGCCAGCAGTTATTCCGACCGGGACTCAGCCTACGAGCAGTACTTC
TRBJ1-2,TRBV28,many,TRBD1,CASSPPGQGGNYGYTF,TGTGCCAGCAGTCCACCGGGACAGGGGGGGAACTATGGCTACACCTTC
TRBJ2-1,TRBV10-3,.,TRBD1,CAISHGQGKNNEQFF,TGTGCCATCAGCCACGGACAGGGAAAGAACAATGAGCAGTTCTTC
TRBJ1-2,TRBV6-1,.,.,CASSVASVGGYTF,TGTGCCAGCAGTGTAGCCTCGGTCGGGGGCTACACCTTC
TRBJ2-3,TRBV11-3,many,TRBD1,CASSWTGTGGRADTQYF,TGTGCCAGCAGCTGGACCGGGACAGGGGGCAGGGCAGATACGCAGTATTTT
TRBJ2-4,TRBV5-1,few,.,CASSRSEGSKNIQYF,TGCGCCAGCAGCAGGTCGGAGGGCAGCAAAAACATTCAGTACTTC
TRBJ1-5,TRBV12-3/TRBV12-4,few,.,CASSFSSEIQPQHF,TGTGCCAGCAGTTTCTCGTCAGAAATTCAGCCCCAGCATTTT
TRBJ2-1,TRBV6-1,few,TRBD2,CASKTSGGHNEQFF,TGTGCCAGCAAGACTAGCGGGGGGCACAATGAGCAGTTCTTC
TRBJ2-7,TRBV20-1,many,TRBD1,CSAGQVTSYEQYF,TGCAGTGCTGGACAGGTGACCTCCTACGAGCAGTACTTC
TRBJ1-2,TRBV4-3,.,TRBD1,CASSQDYGQGDGYTF,TGCGCCAGCAGCCAAGATTACGGACAGGGAGATGGCTACACCTTC
TRBJ2-7,TRBV9,few,.,CASSVTGRGEQYF,TGTGCCAGCAGCGTAACGGGACGTGGGGAGCAGTACTTC
TRBJ2-7,TRBV6-2/TRBV6-3,many,TRBD2,CATSRQGLTSGRTSEQYF,TGTGCCACCTCAAGACAGGGACTAACTAGCGGGAGAACTTCCGAGCAGTACTTC
TRBJ2-7,TRBV11-2,many,.,CASSPRKTDWGYEQYF,TGTGCCAGCAGCCCCCGGAAGACGGACTGGGGTTACGAGCAGTACTTC
TRBJ2-1,TRBV27,.,TRBD2,CASSSPLLAGGDEQFF,TGTGCCAGCAGTTCCCCATTACTAGCGGGAGGCGATGAGCAGTTCTTC
TRBJ2-4,TRBV30,few,TRBD1,CAWSRDRGPRGKNIQYF,TGTGCCTGGAGTCGGGACAGGGGGCCGCGTGGCAAAAACATTCAGTACTTC
TRBJ2-6,TRBV27,many,TRBD2,CASRRERTSGGANVLTF,TGTGCCAGCAGACGGGAGCGGACTAGCGGTGGGGCCAACGTCCTGACTTTC
TRBJ2-7,TRBV12-3/TRBV12-4,many,.,CASSPWGTPIYEQYF,TGTGCCAGCTCCCCATGGGGAACCCCTATCTACGAGCAGTACTTC
TRBJ2-1,TRBV28,few,.,CASSYPLDYNEQFF,TGTGCCAGCAGTTACCCCCTAGACTACAATGAGCAGTTCTTC
TRBJ2-1,TRBV3-1,many,.,CASSPYGAGGQFF,TGTGCCAGCAGCCCCTATGGGGCGGGCGGGCAGTTCTTC
TRBJ1-2,TRBV7-9,few,TRBD1,CASSLGDRGIDDGYTF,TGTGCCAGCAGCTTAGGGGACAGGGGGATCGATGATGGCTACACCTTC
TRBJ1-1,TRBV7-2,many,.,CASRGRGGTEAFF,TGTGCCAGCAGAGGACGGGGGGGCACTGAAGCTTTCTTT
TRBJ2-3,TRBV10-1,few,TRBD2,CASSRLAATSTDTQYF,TGCGCCAGCAGTCGACTAGCGGCGACTAGCACAGATACGCAGTATTTT
TRBJ1-5,TRBV28,once,.,CASRPGTSPDTQHF,TGTGCCAGCAGACCCGGGACATCGCCAGATACGCAGCATTTT
TRBJ2-3,TRBV18,many,.,CASSRESTDTQYF,TGTGCCAGCTCACGAGAGAGCACAGATACGCAGTATTTT
TRBJ2-3,TRBV20-1,.,TRBD2,CSAEHLAGGTDTQYF,TGCAGTGCGGAACATTTAGCGGGAGGCACAGATACGCAGTATTTT
TRBJ2-7,TRBV20-1,many,.,CSAIGGQSYEQYF,TGCAGTGCTATTGGGGGGCAATCCTACGAGCAGTACTTC
TRBJ2-2,TRBV28,many,TRBD2,CASSGLENTGELFF,TGTGCCAGCAGTGGACTAGAGAACACCGGGGAGCTGTTTTTT